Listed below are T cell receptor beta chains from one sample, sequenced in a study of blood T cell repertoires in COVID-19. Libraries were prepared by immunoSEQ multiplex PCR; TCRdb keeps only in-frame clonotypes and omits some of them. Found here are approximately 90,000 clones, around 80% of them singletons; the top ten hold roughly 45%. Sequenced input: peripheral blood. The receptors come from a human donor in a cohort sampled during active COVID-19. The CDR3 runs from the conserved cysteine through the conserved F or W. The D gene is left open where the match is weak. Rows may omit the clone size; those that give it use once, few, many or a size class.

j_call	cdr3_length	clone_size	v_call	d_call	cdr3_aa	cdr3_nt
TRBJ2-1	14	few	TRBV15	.	CATSRGLATNEQFF	TGTGCCACCAGCAGAGGGCTAGCGACCAATGAGCAGTTCTTC
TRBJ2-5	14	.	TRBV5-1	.	CASSLMGGQETQYF	TGCGCCAGCAGCTTGATGGGCGGGCAAGAGACCCAGTACTTC
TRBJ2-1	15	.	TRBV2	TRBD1	CASREPGQPDNEQFF	TGTGCCAGCAGGGAACCGGGACAGCCTGACAATGAGCAGTTCTTC
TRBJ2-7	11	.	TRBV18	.	CASSQNYEQYF	TGTGCCAGCTCTCAGAACTACGAGCAGTACTTC
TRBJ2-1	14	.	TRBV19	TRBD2	CASTGLAGYNEQFF	TGTGCCAGTACCGGACTAGCGGGTTACAATGAGCAGTTCTTC
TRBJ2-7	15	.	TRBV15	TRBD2	CATSRGLADHFEQYF	TGTGCCACCAGCAGAGGACTAGCGGACCACTTCGAGCAGTACTTC
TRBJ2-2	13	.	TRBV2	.	CASSDHSPGELFF	TGTGCCAGCAGTGACCATTCCCCCGGGGAGCTGTTTTTT
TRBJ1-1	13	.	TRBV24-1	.	CATSGQENTEAFF	TGTGCCACCAGTGGACAGGAGAACACTGAAGCTTTCTTT
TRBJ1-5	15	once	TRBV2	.	CASSEGGREDQPQHF	TGTGCCAGCAGTGAAGGGGGGCGTGAGGATCAGCCCCAGCATTTT
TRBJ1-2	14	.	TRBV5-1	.	CASSLNQQGTGYTF	TGCGCCAGCAGCTTAAATCAACAGGGAACTGGCTACACCTTC
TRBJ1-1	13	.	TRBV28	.	CASRGGRNTEAFF	TGTGCCAGCAGGGGGGGGCGGAACACTGAAGCTTTCTTT
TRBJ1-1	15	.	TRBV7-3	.	CASSKGQMRCTEAFF	TGTGCCAGCAGCAAGGGACAAATGAGGTGCACTGAAGCTTTCTTT
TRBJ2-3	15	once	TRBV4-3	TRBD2	CASSQEGAGVDTQYF	TGCGCCAGCAGCCAAGAGGGCGCGGGAGTGGATACGCAGTATTTT
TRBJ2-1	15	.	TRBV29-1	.	CSVEFWRDSYNEQFF	TGCAGCGTTGAATTTTGGCGGGACAGCTACAATGAGCAGTTCTTC
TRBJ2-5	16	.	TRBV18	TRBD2	CASSPGASGYQETQYF	TGTGCCAGCTCACCTGGGGCTAGCGGGTACCAAGAGACCCAGTACTTC
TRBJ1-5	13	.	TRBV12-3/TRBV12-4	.	CASRDKNYQPQHF	TGTGCCAGCAGGGACAAGAATTATCAGCCCCAGCATTTT
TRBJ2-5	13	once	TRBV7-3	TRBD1	CASSFSRGETQYF	TGTGCCAGCAGCTTCTCCAGGGGGGAGACCCAGTACTTC
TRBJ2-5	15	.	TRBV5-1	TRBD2	CASSAGTSGQETQYF	TGCGCCAGCAGCGCCGGGACTAGCGGACAAGAGACCCAGTACTTC
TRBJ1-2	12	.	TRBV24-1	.	CATSGPTEGYTF	TGTGCCACCTCGGGTCCTACGGAGGGCTACACCTTC
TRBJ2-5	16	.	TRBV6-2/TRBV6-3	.	CASSYQPGGARETQYF	TGTGCCAGCAGTTACCAACCTGGGGGGGCGCGAGAGACCCAGTACTTC
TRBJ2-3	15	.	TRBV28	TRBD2	CASSLAGGRMGTQYF	TGTGCCAGCAGTTTAGCGGGAGGCCGGATGGGTACGCAGTATTTT
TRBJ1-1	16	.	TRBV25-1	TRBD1	CASSEYNRGRNTEAFF	TGTGCCAGCAGTGAATACAACAGGGGGCGAAACACTGAAGCTTTCTTT
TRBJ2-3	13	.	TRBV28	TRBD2	CASRAGYTDTQYF	TGTGCCAGCAGAGCGGGGTACACAGATACGCAGTATTTT
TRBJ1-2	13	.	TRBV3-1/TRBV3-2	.	CASSQPTGGGYTF	TGTGCCAGCAGTCAACCGACAGGCGGCGGCTACACCTTC
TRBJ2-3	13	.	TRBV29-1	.	CSVPLVDWDTQYF	TGCAGCGTCCCACTCGTAGACTGGGATACGCAGTATTTT